Below are 24 T cell receptor beta chains sequenced from a single sample in a study of CD8+CD57+ T cells in acquired aplastic anemia. Using genomic DNA as the template, TCR beta VDJ and CDR3 profiling was carried out. TCRdb reprocessed the reads via MiXCR and lists one record per CDR3 protein. The repertoire includes about 200,000 distinct CDR3 sequences, under 55% of them detected once, and about 20% sits in the top ten. Only patients with CD8+CD57+ cell expansion on flow cytometry were chosen for sequencing. What was sequenced was sorted CD4+, CD8+, or CD8+CD57+ T cells (not recorded which) from PBMCs. The receptors stem from a human donor with aplastic anemia.

Comments on this clonotype: Compared with germline, one end of the junction differs, possibly owing to a read error. The chain links TRBV20-1 to TRBJ2-7, with D tentatively TRBD1 (6 bases). The CDR3 loop spans 13 amino acids. Germline CDR1 and CDR2: DFQATT and SNEGSKA (reference sequence). The CDR3 DNA reads TGCAGTGCTGCAAGGGGGTCTCTCTACGAGCGGTACTTC. This codes for CSAARGSLYERYF.

This clonotype was found a few times. CDR3 coding DNA: TGTGCCAGCAGCTTTTTAAGGCGGACAGATAGCAATCAGCCCCAGCATTTT. It is translated as CASSFLRRTDSNQPQHF. The chain carries TRBV7-2 and TRBJ1-5; D may be TRBD1 (6 bases). Germline CDR1 SGHTA, CDR2 FQGNSA. The CDR3 covers 17 residues. The ends were cut back, 3 bases at V and 0 bases at J, with 15 bases in the middle.

The chain has TRBV7-9 and TRBJ1-2, with D possibly matching TRBD1 (5 bases). CDR1 is SEHNR and CDR2 is FQNEAQ in the germline V gene (reference sequence). CDR3 length equals 16 residues. The germline V and J ends were trimmed by 4 bases and 0 bases, with 15 bases remaining between them. Written as DNA, the CDR3 is TGTGCCAGCAGCTCGAACCGGGACGCCTCTAACTATGGCTACACCTTC. It codes for CASSSNRDASNYGYTF.

The V and J genes are TRBV7-2 and TRBJ2-7; TRBD1 matches 7 bases. Germline V gene sequence: CDR1 SGHTA, CDR2 FQGNSA. The CDR3 sequence is 13 residues long. V trimming: 5 bases; J trimming: 3 bases; junction bases outside the gene matches: 4. CDR3 DNA sequence: TGTGCCAGCAGCCAGGGGGTGGTCTACGAGCAGTACTTC. This gives the protein CASSQGVVYEQYF.

This clonotype was recorded many times. The chain uses TRBV7-3 and TRBJ2-3, with 11 bases fitting TRBD2. Germline V gene sequence: CDR1 SGHTA, CDR2 FQGTGA. CDR3 length equals 14 residues. Trimming removed 6 bases from V and 4 bases from J; junction bases left unmatched: 3. The CDR3 nucleotides read TGTGCCAGCAGTACTAGCGGGGGCGCAGATACGCAGTATTTT. Translating gives CASSTSGGADTQYF.

V is TRBV20-1 and J is TRBJ1-4; 9 nucleotides match TRBD1. The germline CDR1 and CDR2 sequences are DFQATT and SNEGSKA (reference sequence). CDR3 length equals 17 residues. Losses at the gene ends were 1 base for V and 6 bases for J; bases not matched to a gene: 12. The CDR3 sequence is CSARATGTGFVDEKLFF. CDR3 sequence (DNA): TGCAGTGCTAGAGCCACCGGGACAGGGTTTGTGGATGAAAAACTGTTTTTT.

The rearrangement joins TRBV9 to TRBJ2-3; D is perhaps TRBD2 (6 bases). Germline CDR1 is SGDLS and CDR2 is YYNGEE. This CDR3 has 16 amino acids. Trimming pared 0 bases from V and 2 bases from J, leaving 13 bases between. CDR3 sequence (DNA): TGTGCCAGCAGCGTAGCTGGCGGGGCGATCACAGATACGCAGTATTTT. Translation gives CASSVAGGAITDTQYF. The variable domain in full, with the rest retrieved from reference TRBV9 and TRBJ2-3, is DSGVTQTPKHLITATGQRVTLRCSPRSGDLSVYWYQQSLDQGLQFLIQYYNGEERAKGNILERFSAQQFPDLHSELNLSSLELGDSALYFCASSVAGGAITDTQYFGPGTRLTVL.

The rearrangement uses TRBV24-1 and TRBJ1-1; D remains unclear. This CDR3 spans 15 amino acids. Looked up from germline, CDR1 is KGHDR and CDR2 is SFDVKD. V shed 4 bases and J shed 9 bases, with 20 bases lying between them. CDR3 DNA: TGTGCCACCAGTGAGGGAGGGTCTCTCTCGGGCCAAGCTTTCTTT. Protein sequence: CATSEGGSLSGQAFF.

This clonotype was seen a handful of times. This may arise from a read error, as a much more abundant clone is one base away. The chain couples TRBV3-1 to TRBJ1-4, with a tentative D call TRBD1 (5 bases). The CDR3 has 14 residues. Germline CDR1 is LGHDT and CDR2 is YNNKEL (reference sequence). Trimming took 6 bases from V and 12 from J, leaving 20 bases between them. In nucleotides, the CDR3 is TGTGCCAGCAGTTTACGCAGGGCAGGCGAAGAACTGTTTTTT. As protein: CASSLRRAGEELFF.

J is TRBJ2-3 and V is TRBV7-3, with D possibly TRBD1 on 6 matching bases. The germline V and J ends were trimmed by 3 bases and 5 bases, with 15 bases remaining between them. Germline-derived CDR1 and CDR2 are SGHTA and FQGTGA. The CDR3 loop spans 15 amino acids. Here the CDR3 DNA reads TGTGCCAGCAGCTTCTCCAGGTCACAGGGAGATACGCAGTATTTT. Translation gives CASSFSRSQGDTQYF.

Worth noting for this clonotype: This may be a read error, as it is one base from a much larger clone. The rearrangement links TRBV7-9 to TRBJ1-5, with a possible D match to TRBD1 (6 bases). V lost 4 bases, J lost 4 bases, and 17 bases lay in between. The CDR3 is 16 amino acids. Germline loops: CDR1 SEHNR, CDR2 FQNEAQ (reference sequence). The chain's CDR3 is CASSSHTGIGNQPQHF. CDR3 in DNA: TGTGCCAGCAGCTCACATACAGGGATTGGGAATCAGCCCCAGCATTTT.

The J gene is TRBJ1-6, the V gene TRBV20-1; perhaps TRBD1 as D (6 bases). Trimming pared 6 bases from V and 9 bases from J, leaving 18 bases between. Looked up from germline, CDR1 is DFQATT and CDR2 is SNEGSKA (reference sequence). CDR3 length equals 14 residues. In nucleotides, the CDR3 is TGCAGTGCACCAGGAGCGGGGGGCATTTCACCCCTCCACTTT. Protein product: CSAPGAGGISPLHF.

Many counts were recorded for this clonotype. The J gene is TRBJ1-1, the V gene TRBV20-1; no clear D gene. The CDR3 totals 12 residues. CDR1 DFQATT and CDR2 SNEGSKA come from the germline V gene (reference sequence). V lost 1 base and J lost 6, with 9 bases in between. Written as DNA, the CDR3 is TGCAGTGCTAGAGGCCCCCCTCCTGAAGCTTTCTTT. Translation: CSARGPPPEAFF.

With regard to this clonotype: A much larger clone lies a single base off, so this may be a read error. The J gene is TRBJ2-2, the V gene TRBV3-1; D is possibly TRBD1 (7 bases). The CDR3 totals 15 residues. The germline gives CDR1 LGHDT, CDR2 YNNKEL (reference sequence). Written as DNA, the CDR3 is TGTGCCAGCAGCCAGGGGACAGCGAACACCGGGGGGCTGTTTTTT. Amino acids: CASSQGTANTGGLFF.

The V gene is TRBV25-1, the J gene TRBJ1-1, with 10 nucleotides matching TRBD1. The germline CDR1 and CDR2 sequences are MGHDK and SYGVNS. V dropped 8 bases and J dropped 7; count of bases not matched to a gene: 7. This CDR3 comprises 13 residues. Here the CDR3 DNA reads TGTGCCAGCTCTGGGACAGGGGTTTTTGAAGCTTTCTTT. Translating gives CASSGTGVFEAFF.

About this clonotype itself: This may be a read error: a much more frequent sequence differs by one nucleotide. This chain links TRBV7-2 with TRBJ1-5; D is unclear. With 6 bases removed from V and 2 bases from J, the gap between germline ends came to 8 bases. The CDR3 has 13 residues. Germline CDR1 reads SGHTA; CDR2 reads FQGNSA. DNA of the CDR3: TGTGCCAGCAGAACTAAGGGCAATCAGCCCCAGCATTTT. As protein: CASRTKGNQPQHF.

This clonotype was observed at least ten times. This sequence joins TRBV19 and TRBJ2-7; D may be TRBD1 or TRBD2 (5 bases each). Germline loops: CDR1 LNHDA, CDR2 SQIVND (reference sequence). The CDR3 is made up of 13 amino acids. V gave up 6 bases and J gave up 0 bases, with 9 bases separating them. This chain's CDR3 is CASRGRNSYEQYF. In DNA, the CDR3 is TGTGCCAGTAGGGGACGGAACTCCTACGAGCAGTACTTC.

With respect to this clonotype: A read error may be the cause here, since a much bigger clone is one base away. The chain is built from TRBV6-5 and TRBJ1-1; D ambiguous. Germline V gene data show CDR1 as MNHEY and CDR2 as SVGAGI. The V gene lost 6 bases and the J gene lost 3 bases, with 17 bases spanning the gap. The CDR3 has 15 residues. CDR3: CASSQTPRVDTEAFF. The DNA of the CDR3 is TGTGCCAGCAGCCAGACTCCACGGGTTGACACTGAAGCTTTCTTT.

This clonotype occurred once. The chain links TRBV29-1 to TRBJ2-5; 7 bases match TRBD1. The CDR3 loop spans 14 amino acids. Germline values: CDR1 SQVTM, CDR2 ANQGSEA. V lost 6 bases to trimming and J lost 9 bases; unmatched junction nucleotides: 16. The CDR3 DNA sequence: TGCAGCGTCCAAGGGCAACTTGAACAGGGGCCCCAGTACTTC. It translates to CSVQGQLEQGPQYF.

CDR3 DNA sequence: TGTGCCAGCAGTGAATTCGGCGGAAACTATGGCTACACCTTC. This codes for CASSEFGGNYGYTF. V is TRBV7-2 and J is TRBJ1-2; D remains ambiguous. The CDR3 totals 14 residues. CDR1 is SGHTA and CDR2 is FQGNSA in the germline V gene. V shed 6 bases and J shed 2 bases, with 13 bases lying between them.

This chain joins TRBV28 and TRBJ1-4; TRBD1 is a possible D gene (6 bases). Deletions cut 7 bases from V and 5 bases from J, with 8 bases between. Germline V gene sequence: CDR1 MDHEN, CDR2 SYDVKM. The CDR3 consists of 12 residues. The CDR3 sequence: CASTQGNEKLFF. In nucleotides, the CDR3 is TGTGCCAGCACCCAGGGGAATGAAAAACTGTTTTTT.

This clonotype was counted a single time. The chain combines TRBV2 with TRBJ2-1, with D perhaps matching TRBD1 (6 bases). The CDR3 is made up of 14 amino acids. CDR1 is SNHLY, CDR2 FYNNEI, per germline. V lost 5 bases and J lost 7, with 15 bases in between. The CDR3 DNA reads TGTGCCAGCAGTAACAGGGTAGGATTGAATGAGCAGTTCTTC. Translation gives CASSNRVGLNEQFF.

Ten or more counts support this clonotype. This chain connects TRBV12-3 or TRBV12-4 to TRBJ2-7; a possible D gene is TRBD1 (5 bases). This CDR3 is built from 15 residues. The ends were cut back, 0 bases at V and 2 bases at J, with 11 bases in the middle. The CDR3 DNA sequence: TGTGCCAGCAGTTTAGCGTCCAGGGCCACCTACGAGCAGTACTTC. It yields the protein CASSLASRATYEQYF.

The rearrangement uses TRBV2 and TRBJ2-5; tentative D call: TRBD1 (5 bases). V was clipped by 4 bases and J by 2 bases, with 11 bases between them. The CDR3 is made up of 14 amino acids. Germline assignment: CDR1 SNHLY and CDR2 FYNNEI. The chain's CDR3 is CASSGGRAQETQYF. DNA for the CDR3: TGTGCCAGCAGTGGGGGCAGGGCTCAAGAGACCCAGTACTTC.